This TCR beta chain derives from a study of blood T cell repertoires in COVID-19. Overall study: Researchers got acute and convalescent COVID-19 samples from the United States, Italy and Spain. The cDNA or gDNA used as material had been derived from T cells, B-cell-depleted T cells, or PBMCs.

The data were produced by immunoSEQ multiplex PCR, yet TCRdb's version contains in-frame clones alone and is incomplete. The data show approximately 140,000 clones, approximately 87% seen once. V shed 0 bases and J shed 2 bases, with 10 bases lying between them. The CDR3 runs to 15 residues. Per the germline V gene, CDR1 is SGHTA and CDR2 is FQGNSA. The TCR was taken from an elderly man with acute or convalescent COVID-19. Sequencing was carried out using peripheral blood. The chain combines TRBV7-2 with TRBJ1-2; D is undetermined. Here the CDR3 reads CASSLAGRENYGYTF. CDR3 in DNA: TGTGCCAGCAGCTTAGCAGGGAGGGAAAACTATGGCTACACCTTC.